This TCR beta chain was profiled in a study of neurological immune-mediated disorders. A note on this clonotype: What it binds is not known. Just one base apart from a much larger clone, this may be a read error.

V dropped 0 bases and J dropped 4; count of bases not matched to a gene: 0. CDR1 is SQVTM, CDR2 ANQGSEA, per germline. CDR3 length: 12 residues. TCRdb called the 5' RACE reads again in MiXCR, with one record for every CDR3 protein. This sample has 70,000 to 95,000 distinct CDR3 sequences; approximately 13% occur once, and the top ten carry roughly 5%. General study results and limits: HTLV-1-associated myelopathy led in TCR clonal expansion, while multiple sclerosis ranked lowest, below healthy controls.

Documented time point: longitudinal time-point 2. Input material: PBMCs. J is TRBJ2-7 and V is TRBV29-1; 7 nucleotides line up with TRBD2. The TCR originated in a female donor with HTLV-1-associated myelopathy (HAM/TSP). The CDR3, as DNA: TGCAGCGTTGAAGAGGGGGGGTACGAGCAGTACTTC. It specifies CSVEEGGYEQYF.